The 23 T cell receptor beta chains below come from one sample, sequenced in a study of T cell responses to AZD1222 COVID-19 vaccine. Sequencing was performed with immunoSEQ multiplex PCR; in TCRdb, only in-frame clones are kept and a portion is missing. The sample has around 140,000 clones; around 90% are singletons. The sample here was peripheral blood, taken 28 days after the second dose of the MenACWY control vaccine. These receptors originate from an adult who received the MenACWY meningococcal vaccine as a control.

The chain couples TRBV28 to TRBJ1-5, with D possibly being TRBD1 (5 bases). This CDR3 spans 16 amino acids. Germline values: CDR1 MDHEN, CDR2 SYDVKM. The V gene lost 2 bases and the J gene lost 5 bases, with 16 bases spanning the gap. This CDR3 is CASSLEGHLRDQPQHF. In DNA form, the CDR3 reads TGTGCCAGCAGTTTAGAAGGACACCTCAGGGATCAGCCCCAGCATTTT.

This chain joins TRBV9 and TRBJ2-1, with TRBD1 identical over 8 bases. Germline CDR1 reads SGDLS; CDR2 reads YYNGEE. Germline trimming cut 3 bases from V and 12 bases from J; bases unmatched to any gene: 17. CDR3 length: 16 residues. Written as DNA, the CDR3 is TGTGCCAGCAGCGGGGACAGGACGGGGAGGTCCAGTGCGCAGTTCTTC. It specifies CASSGDRTGRSSAQFF.

In DNA form, the CDR3 reads TGTGCCAGCAGCTTAAATAGCGCGGGCTCGGGCTACACCTTC. Amino acid sequence: CASSLNSAGSGYTF. The chain has TRBV7-9 and TRBJ1-2; no clear D gene. Germline V gives CDR1 SEHNR, CDR2 FQNEAQ (reference sequence). The CDR3 runs 14 residues. Trimming removed 2 bases at V and 8 bases at J, with 15 bases between.

The J gene is TRBJ1-1, the V gene TRBV18, with D possibly matching TRBD1 (5 bases). CDR3 length: 16 amino acids. V dropped 6 bases and J dropped 1 base, with 18 bases sitting between them. Looked up from germline, CDR1 is KGHSH and CDR2 is LQKENI. CDR3 loop: CASSSNRGAGNTEAFF. The DNA of the CDR3 is TGTGCCAGCTCCTCGAACCGAGGGGCAGGGAACACTGAAGCTTTCTTT.

The rearrangement links TRBV21-1 to TRBJ1-4; the table's TRBD1 call for D was not verified on the DNA. TRBV21-1 is tagged as a pseudogene. This CDR3 comprises 18 residues. For the CDR3, the DNA is TGTGCCAGCAGCAAAAGGAGCCGGGACAGGGGGCGGAATGAAAAACTGTTTTTT. It is translated as CASSKRSRDRGRNEKLFF.

The J gene is TRBJ1-5, the V gene TRBV19; tentatively, D is TRBD1 (5 bases). Trimming removed 3 bases from V and 4 bases from J, with 10 bases in between. Germline-derived CDR1 and CDR2 are LNHDA and SQIVND (reference sequence). The CDR3 has 14 amino acids. The chain's CDR3 is CASSIRDQNQPQHF. The CDR3 DNA follows: TGTGCCAGTAGTATCCGGGACCAGAATCAGCCCCAGCATTTT. Full variable domain (rest looked up from reference TRBV19 and TRBJ1-5): DGGITQSPKYLFRKEGQNVTLSCEQNLNHDAMYWYRQDPGQGLRLIYYSQIVNDFQKGDIAEGYSVSREKKESFPLTVTSAQKNPTAFYLCASSIRDQNQPQHFGDGTRLSIL.

V is TRBV9 and J is TRBJ1-1; a possible D gene is TRBD1 (6 bases). Trimming pared 2 bases from V and 5 bases from J, leaving 16 bases between. Per the germline V gene, CDR1 is SGDLS and CDR2 is YYNGEE. The CDR3 loop spans 15 amino acids. The CDR3: CASSVTGAVGTEAFF. The CDR3 DNA reads as TGTGCCAGCAGCGTGACGGGGGCTGTTGGGACTGAAGCTTTCTTT.

CDR3 DNA sequence: TGTGCCAGCAGCTTGGAGGGGGCGACCGGGGAGCTGTTTTTT. Its protein is CASSLEGATGELFF. The rearrangement links TRBV5-4 to TRBJ2-2; 7 positions agree with TRBD1. This CDR3 is 14 amino acids long. V shed 0 bases, J shed 5 bases, and the junction held 1 base outside the gene matches. The V gene's germline CDR1 is SGHNT and CDR2 YYREEE (reference sequence). The full variable domain, its missing parts supplied by reference TRBV5-4 and TRBJ2-2, is ETGVTQSPTHLIKTRGQQVTLRCSSQSGHNTVSWYQQALGQGPQFIFQYYREEENGRGNFPPRFSGLQFPNYSSELNVNALELDDSALYLCASSLEGATGELFFGEGSRLTVL.

CDR3 sequence reads: CASSLGADNEQFF. Here the CDR3 DNA reads TGCGCCAGCAGCTTGGGAGCGGACAATGAGCAGTTCTTC. The chain is built from TRBV5-1 and TRBJ2-1; maybe TRBD2 (5 bases). From germline, CDR1 is SGHRS and CDR2 YFSETQ. The CDR3 has 13 residues. Between the trimmed V and J ends, which lost 0 bases and 5 bases, there was a span of 6 bases.

The chain links TRBV30 to TRBJ1-2; 7 nucleotides agree with TRBD1. The trim removed 5 bases at V and 4 bases at J, leaving 13 bases unmatched. The CDR3 runs 15 residues. CDR1 and CDR2 from the germline V gene are GTSNPN and SVGIG (reference sequence). CDR3 protein: CAWFSNRGGSYGYTF. CDR3 DNA sequence: TGTGCCTGGTTCTCGAACAGGGGAGGAAGCTATGGCTACACCTTC. Combining the CDR3 with reference TRBV30 and TRBJ1-2 gives the whole variable domain SQTIHQWPATLVQPVGSPLSLECTVEGTSNPNLYWYRQAAGRGLQLLFYSVGIGQISSEVPQNLSASRPQDRQFILSSKKLLLSDSGFYLCAWFSNRGGSYGYTFGSGTRLTVV.

The chain combines TRBV2 with TRBJ2-3, with unresolved D. The V gene lost 7 bases and the J gene lost 3 bases, with 14 bases spanning the gap. Germline CDR1 and CDR2: SNHLY and FYNNEI. This CDR3 spans 14 amino acids. The DNA for the CDR3 is TGTGCCAGCAACTACCCACGGATAACAGATACGCAGTATTTT. It encodes CASNYPRITDTQYF.

The V call is TRBV24-1, the J call TRBJ1-2; tentative D call: TRBD1 (5 bases). The CDR3 runs to 14 residues. V gave up 4 bases and J gave up 3 bases, with 11 bases separating them. CDR1 KGHDR and CDR2 SFDVKD come from the germline V gene. The CDR3 DNA reads TGTGCCACCAGTGACCCTGGGACGGACTATGGCTACACCTTC. Translated, it gives CATSDPGTDYGYTF.

The chain carries TRBV30 and TRBJ1-6; the D gene is possibly TRBD1 (6 bases). Trimming took 0 bases from V and 7 from J, leaving 16 bases between them. The germline CDR1 and CDR2 sequences are GTSNPN and SVGIG (reference sequence). The CDR3 covers 16 residues. DNA for the CDR3: TGTGCCTGGAGTGTAAAGACCACAGGGAACAATTCACCCCTCCACTTT. Amino acid sequence: CAWSVKTTGNNSPLHF.

J is TRBJ2-7 and V is TRBV4-3; 7 bases fit TRBD2. J gave up 6 bases and V 0 bases, and 11 bases lay outside the gene matches. CDR1 and CDR2 (germline): LGHNA, YSLEER. CDR3 size: 16 residues. CDR3 sequence reads: CASSQDLGEGRVEQYF. As DNA, the CDR3 is TGCGCCAGCAGCCAAGATCTGGGGGAGGGCCGGGTCGAGCAGTACTTC.

The chain carries TRBV28 and TRBJ2-4, with D hard to call. The germline gives CDR1 MDHEN, CDR2 SYDVKM. V dropped 1 base and J dropped 0 bases, with 7 bases sitting between them. The CDR3 has 15 amino acids. The CDR3 loop reads CASSLSELAKNIQYF. CDR3 nucleotides: TGTGCCAGCAGTTTATCAGAGCTAGCCAAAAACATTCAGTACTTC. Complete variable domain (other parts from reference TRBV28 and TRBJ2-4): DVKVTQSSRYLVKRTGEKVFLECVQDMDHENMFWYRQDPGLGLRLIYFSYDVKMKEKGDIPEGYSVSREKKERFSLILESASTNQTSMYLCASSLSELAKNIQYFGAGTRLSVL.

The chain recombines TRBV6-2 or TRBV6-3 with TRBJ2-3, with D possibly matching TRBD2 (5 bases). The germline CDR1 and CDR2 sequences are MNHEY and SVGEGT. The CDR3 totals 14 residues. V was pared by 4 bases and J by 1 base, with 9 bases between. The CDR3 nucleotides are TGTGCCAGCAGTTGGAGGACGGGCACAGATACGCAGTATTTT. Translating it yields CASSWRTGTDTQYF.

The V and J genes are TRBV3-1 (or the pseudogene TRBV3-2) and TRBJ1-6, with a possible D match to TRBD1 (5 bases). CDR1 is LGHDT, CDR2 YNNKEL, per germline (reference sequence). CDR3 length: 16 residues. The ends were cut back, 1 base at V and 10 bases at J, with 17 bases in the middle. CDR3 amino acids: CASSQGSQGGGSPLHF. CDR3 nucleotide sequence: TGTGCCAGCAGCCAAGGCTCCCAGGGAGGAGGATCACCCCTCCACTTT.

This chain connects TRBV11-3 to TRBJ1-1, with a tentative D call TRBD1 (5 bases). Trimming removed 5 bases from V and 3 bases from J, with 10 bases in between. In germline, CDR1 is SGHNT, CDR2 YENEEA. This CDR3 is built from 13 residues. The DNA for the CDR3 is TGTGCCAGCAGCCGCGGGGGGGACACTGAAGCTTTCTTT. Translated, it gives CASSRGGDTEAFF.

This clone was counted only a few times. V gene TRBV4-3 combines with J gene TRBJ1-2; 7 bases match TRBD1. After removal of 0 bases from V and 5 bases from J, the junction contained 6 bases not matched to a gene. CDR3 size: 15 residues. Germline V gene sequence: CDR1 LGHNA, CDR2 YSLEER. This chain's CDR3 is CASSQDTGEEYGYTF. The CDR3 bases are TGCGCCAGCAGCCAAGATACAGGGGAAGAGTATGGCTACACCTTC.

The chain has TRBV12-3 or TRBV12-4 and TRBJ2-1; D gene ambiguous. Trimming removed 2 bases from V and 7 bases from J, with 9 bases in between. CDR3 length equals 13 residues. CDR3 nucleotides: TGTGCCAGCAGTTTAATGCCGGTAAATGAGCAGTTCTTC. Protein product: CASSLMPVNEQFF.

V gene TRBV11-2 combines with J gene TRBJ1-3; no definite D call. Deletions cut 0 bases from V and 0 bases from J, with 6 bases between. CDR1 and CDR2 (germline): SGHAT, FQNNGV. The CDR3 has 15 amino acids. The CDR3 DNA sequence: TGTGCCAGCAGCTTAGACCAGCTCTCTGGAAACACCATATATTTT. Amino acids: CASSLDQLSGNTIYF.

This rearrangement joins TRBV19 to TRBJ1-1; maybe TRBD1 (6 bases). V dropped 5 bases and J dropped 5 bases, with 21 bases sitting between them. Germline lookup yields CDR1 LNHDA and CDR2 SQIVND (reference sequence). The CDR3 loop spans 16 amino acids. The CDR3 DNA reads as TGTGCCAGTAGTGTCCGGGACATCGGGAGAGGAACTGAAGCTTTCTTT. Residues: CASSVRDIGRGTEAFF.

The chain has TRBV6-6 and TRBJ2-3, with D perhaps assigned TRBD1 or TRBD2 (5 bases each). With 10 bases removed from V and 4 bases from J, the gap between germline ends came to 18 bases. Germline V gene lookup returns CDR1 MNHNY and CDR2 SVGAGI (reference sequence). The CDR3 length is 14 residues. The CDR3, as DNA: TGTGCCACCCTGAACTTGGGGGTCGCAGATACGCAGTATTTT. Its protein is CATLNLGVADTQYF.